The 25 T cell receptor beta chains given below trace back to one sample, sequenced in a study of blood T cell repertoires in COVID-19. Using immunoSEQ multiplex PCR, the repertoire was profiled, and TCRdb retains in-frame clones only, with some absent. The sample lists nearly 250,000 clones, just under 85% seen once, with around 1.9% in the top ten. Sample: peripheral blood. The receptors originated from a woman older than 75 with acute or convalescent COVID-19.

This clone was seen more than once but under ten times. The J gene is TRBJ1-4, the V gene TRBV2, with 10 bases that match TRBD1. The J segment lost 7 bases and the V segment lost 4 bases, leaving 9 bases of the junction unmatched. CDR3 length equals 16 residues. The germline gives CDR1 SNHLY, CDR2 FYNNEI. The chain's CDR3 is CASSARDRGYGEKLFF. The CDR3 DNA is TGTGCCAGCAGTGCCCGGGACAGGGGTTACGGTGAAAAACTGTTTTTT.

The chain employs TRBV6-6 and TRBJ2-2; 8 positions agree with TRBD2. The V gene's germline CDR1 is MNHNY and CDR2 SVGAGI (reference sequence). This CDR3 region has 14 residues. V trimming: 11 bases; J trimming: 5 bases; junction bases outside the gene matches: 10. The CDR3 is CACLPGGRTGELFF. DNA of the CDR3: TGTGCCTGTTTACCGGGAGGGAGGACCGGGGAGCTGTTTTTT.

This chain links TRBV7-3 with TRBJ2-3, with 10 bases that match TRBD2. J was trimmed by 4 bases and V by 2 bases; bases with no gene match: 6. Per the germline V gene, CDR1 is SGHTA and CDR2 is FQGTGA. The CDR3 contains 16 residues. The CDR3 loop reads CASSLRPAGGADTQYF. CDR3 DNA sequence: TGTGCCAGCAGCTTACGCCCAGCGGGGGGGGCAGATACGCAGTATTTT.

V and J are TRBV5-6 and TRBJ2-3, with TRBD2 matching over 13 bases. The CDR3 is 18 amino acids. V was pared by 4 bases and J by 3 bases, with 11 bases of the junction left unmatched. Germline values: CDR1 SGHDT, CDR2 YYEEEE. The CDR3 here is CASSAPAGLAGFTDTQYF. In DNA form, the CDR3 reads TGTGCCAGCAGCGCCCCGGCGGGACTAGCGGGGTTTACAGATACGCAGTATTTT.

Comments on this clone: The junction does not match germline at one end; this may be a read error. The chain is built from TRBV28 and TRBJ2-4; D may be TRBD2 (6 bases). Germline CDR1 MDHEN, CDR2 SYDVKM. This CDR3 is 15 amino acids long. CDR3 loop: CASSLSTLAKNIQYF. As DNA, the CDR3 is TGTGCCAGCAGTTTATCCACACTAGCCAAAAACATTCAGTACTTT.

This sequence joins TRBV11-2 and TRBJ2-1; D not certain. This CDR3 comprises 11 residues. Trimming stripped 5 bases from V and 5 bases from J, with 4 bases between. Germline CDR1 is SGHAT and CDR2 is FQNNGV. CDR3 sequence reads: CASSRDNEQFF. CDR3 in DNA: TGTGCCAGCAGCCGGGACAATGAGCAGTTCTTC.

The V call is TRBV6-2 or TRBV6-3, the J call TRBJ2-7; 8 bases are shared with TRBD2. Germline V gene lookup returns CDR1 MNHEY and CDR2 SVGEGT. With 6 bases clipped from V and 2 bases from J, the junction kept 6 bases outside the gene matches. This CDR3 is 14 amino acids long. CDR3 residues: CASSQRGGAYEQYF. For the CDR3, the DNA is TGTGCCAGCAGCCAACGGGGGGGGGCCTACGAGCAGTACTTC.

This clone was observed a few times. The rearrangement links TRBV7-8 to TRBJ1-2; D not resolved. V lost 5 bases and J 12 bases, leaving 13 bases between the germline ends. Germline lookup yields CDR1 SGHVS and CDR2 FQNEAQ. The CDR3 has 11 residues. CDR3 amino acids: CASSLGGSNTF. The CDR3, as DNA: TGTGCCAGCAGCCTCGGAGGGTCTAACACCTTC.

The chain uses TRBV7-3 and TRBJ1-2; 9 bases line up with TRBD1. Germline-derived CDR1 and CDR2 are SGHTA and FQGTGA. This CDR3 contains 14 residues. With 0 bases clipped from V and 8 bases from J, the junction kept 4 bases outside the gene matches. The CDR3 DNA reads TGTGCCAGCAGCTTAACTCCGGGACAGGGAGGCTACACCTTC. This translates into CASSLTPGQGGYTF.

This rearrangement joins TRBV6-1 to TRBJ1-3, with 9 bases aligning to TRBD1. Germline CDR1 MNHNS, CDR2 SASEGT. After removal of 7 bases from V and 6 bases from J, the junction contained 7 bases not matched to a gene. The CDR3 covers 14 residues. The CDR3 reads CASTLTGGPNTIYF. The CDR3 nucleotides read TGTGCCAGCACTCTGACAGGGGGTCCAAACACCATATATTTT.

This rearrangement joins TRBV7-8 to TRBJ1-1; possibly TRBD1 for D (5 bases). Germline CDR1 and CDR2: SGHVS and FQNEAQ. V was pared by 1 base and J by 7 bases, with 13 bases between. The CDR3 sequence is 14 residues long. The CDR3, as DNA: TGTGCCAGCAGCTTAGTGCCCGGGGGTAGTGAAGCTTTCTTT. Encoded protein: CASSLVPGGSEAFF.

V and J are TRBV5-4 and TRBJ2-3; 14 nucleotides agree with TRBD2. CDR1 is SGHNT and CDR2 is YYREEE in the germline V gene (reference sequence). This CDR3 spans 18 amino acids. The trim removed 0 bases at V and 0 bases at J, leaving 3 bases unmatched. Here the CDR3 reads CASSLAGLAGASTDTQYF. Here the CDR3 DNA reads TGTGCCAGCAGCTTGGCGGGACTAGCGGGGGCAAGCACAGATACGCAGTATTTT.

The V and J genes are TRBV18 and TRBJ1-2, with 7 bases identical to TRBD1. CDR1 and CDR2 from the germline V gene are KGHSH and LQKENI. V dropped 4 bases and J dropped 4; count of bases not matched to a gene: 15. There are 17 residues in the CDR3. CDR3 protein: CASSQETGRADGYGYTF. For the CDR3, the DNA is TGTGCCAGCTCACAGGAGACAGGGCGGGCGGATGGCTATGGCTACACCTTC.

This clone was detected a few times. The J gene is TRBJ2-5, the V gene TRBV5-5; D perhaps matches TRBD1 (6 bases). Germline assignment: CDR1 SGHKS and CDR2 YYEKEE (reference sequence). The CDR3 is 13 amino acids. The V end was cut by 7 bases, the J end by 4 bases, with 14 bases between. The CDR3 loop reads CASHQQGIETQYF. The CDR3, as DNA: TGTGCCAGCCATCAACAGGGTATAGAGACCCAGTACTTC.

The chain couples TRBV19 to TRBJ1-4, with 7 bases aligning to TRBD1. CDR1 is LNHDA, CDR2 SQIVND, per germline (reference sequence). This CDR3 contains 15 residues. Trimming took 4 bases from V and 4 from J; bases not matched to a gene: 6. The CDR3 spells CASSTRDSRNEKLFF. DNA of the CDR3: TGTGCCAGTAGTACCCGGGACAGTCGTAATGAAAAACTGTTTTTT.

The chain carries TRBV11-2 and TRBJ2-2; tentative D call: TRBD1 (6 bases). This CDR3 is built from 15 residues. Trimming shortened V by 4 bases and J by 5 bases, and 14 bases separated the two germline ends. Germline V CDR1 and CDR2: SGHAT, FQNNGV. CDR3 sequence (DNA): TGTGCCAGCAGCTCCGGGACACCTGGGACCGGGGAGCTGTTTTTT. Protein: CASSSGTPGTGELFF.

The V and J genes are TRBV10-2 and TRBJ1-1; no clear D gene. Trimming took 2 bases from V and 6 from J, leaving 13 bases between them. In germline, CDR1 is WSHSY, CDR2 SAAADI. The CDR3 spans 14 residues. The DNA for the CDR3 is TGCGCCAGCAGTGAGGACCCCAGACACCCTGAAGCTTTCTTT. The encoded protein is CASSEDPRHPEAFF.

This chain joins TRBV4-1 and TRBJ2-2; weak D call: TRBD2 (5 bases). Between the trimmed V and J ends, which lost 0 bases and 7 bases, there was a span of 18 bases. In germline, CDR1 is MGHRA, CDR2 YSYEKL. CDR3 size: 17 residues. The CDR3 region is CASSQDRSLGDYGELFF. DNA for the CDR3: TGCGCCAGCAGCCAAGATAGAAGCTTGGGTGACTACGGGGAGCTGTTTTTT.

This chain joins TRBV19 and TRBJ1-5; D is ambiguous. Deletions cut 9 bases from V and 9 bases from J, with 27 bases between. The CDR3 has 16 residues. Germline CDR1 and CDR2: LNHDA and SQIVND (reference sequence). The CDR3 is CASKRTGPQSGPPQHF. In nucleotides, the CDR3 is TGTGCCAGCAAACGGACCGGGCCTCAAAGCGGGCCGCCCCAGCATTTT.

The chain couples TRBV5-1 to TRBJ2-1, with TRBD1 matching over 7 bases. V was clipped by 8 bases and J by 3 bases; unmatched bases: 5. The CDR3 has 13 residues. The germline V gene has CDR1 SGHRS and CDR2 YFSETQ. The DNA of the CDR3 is TGCGCCAGTGGGACAGTCAACTACAATGAGCAGTTCTTC. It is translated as CASGTVNYNEQFF.

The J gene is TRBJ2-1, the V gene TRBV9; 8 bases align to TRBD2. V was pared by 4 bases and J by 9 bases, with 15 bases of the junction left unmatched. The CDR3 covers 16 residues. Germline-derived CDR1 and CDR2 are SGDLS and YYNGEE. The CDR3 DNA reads TGTGCCAGCAGCCCCCAATCGGCGGGAGGAAGGGGTGAGCAGTTCTTC. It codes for CASSPQSAGGRGEQFF.

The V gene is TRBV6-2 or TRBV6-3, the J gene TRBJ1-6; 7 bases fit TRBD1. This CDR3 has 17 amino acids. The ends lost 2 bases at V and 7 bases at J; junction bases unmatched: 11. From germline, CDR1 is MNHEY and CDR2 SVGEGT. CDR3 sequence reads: CASSYPYRGTRNSPLHF. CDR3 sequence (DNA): TGTGCCAGCAGTTACCCCTACAGGGGAACTCGGAATTCACCCCTCCACTTT.

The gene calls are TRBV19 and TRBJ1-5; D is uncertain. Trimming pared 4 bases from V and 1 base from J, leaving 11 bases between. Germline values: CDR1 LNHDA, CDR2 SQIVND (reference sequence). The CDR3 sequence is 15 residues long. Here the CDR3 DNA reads TGTGCCAGTAGTAATTATTTGGGCAGCAATCAGCCCCAGCATTTT. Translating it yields CASSNYLGSNQPQHF.

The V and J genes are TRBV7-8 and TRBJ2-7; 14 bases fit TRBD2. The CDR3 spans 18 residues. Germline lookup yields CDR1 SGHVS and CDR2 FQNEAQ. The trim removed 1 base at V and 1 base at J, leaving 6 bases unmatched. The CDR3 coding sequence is TGTGCCAGCAGCTTAGATCGGGGACTAGCGGGAGTATCCTACGAGCAGTACTTC. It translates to CASSLDRGLAGVSYEQYF.

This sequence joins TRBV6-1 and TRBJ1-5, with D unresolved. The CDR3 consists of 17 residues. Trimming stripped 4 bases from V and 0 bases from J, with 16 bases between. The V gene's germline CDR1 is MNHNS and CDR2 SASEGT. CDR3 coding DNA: TGTGCCAGCAGTGGTTTGCACGCGGCAGTTAGCAATCAGCCCCAGCATTTT. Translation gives CASSGLHAAVSNQPQHF.